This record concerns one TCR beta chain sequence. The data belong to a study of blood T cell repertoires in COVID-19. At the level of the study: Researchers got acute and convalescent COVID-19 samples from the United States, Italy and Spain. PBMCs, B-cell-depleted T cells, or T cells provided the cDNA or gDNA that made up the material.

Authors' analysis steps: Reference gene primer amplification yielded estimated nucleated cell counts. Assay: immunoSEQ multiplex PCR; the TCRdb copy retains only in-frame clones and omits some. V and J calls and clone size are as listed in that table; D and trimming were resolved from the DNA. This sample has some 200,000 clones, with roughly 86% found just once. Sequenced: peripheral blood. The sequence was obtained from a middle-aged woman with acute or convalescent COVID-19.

CDR3 coding DNA: TGTGCCAGCAGTCGCGGAATTAACGGGCCCCTCCACTTT. It is translated as CASSRGINGPLHF. The J gene is TRBJ1-6, the V gene TRBV25-1; D is unclear. The CDR3 is 13 amino acids. With 5 bases removed from V and 13 bases from J, the gap between germline ends came to 15 bases. Germline V lookup: CDR1 MGHDK, CDR2 SYGVNS.